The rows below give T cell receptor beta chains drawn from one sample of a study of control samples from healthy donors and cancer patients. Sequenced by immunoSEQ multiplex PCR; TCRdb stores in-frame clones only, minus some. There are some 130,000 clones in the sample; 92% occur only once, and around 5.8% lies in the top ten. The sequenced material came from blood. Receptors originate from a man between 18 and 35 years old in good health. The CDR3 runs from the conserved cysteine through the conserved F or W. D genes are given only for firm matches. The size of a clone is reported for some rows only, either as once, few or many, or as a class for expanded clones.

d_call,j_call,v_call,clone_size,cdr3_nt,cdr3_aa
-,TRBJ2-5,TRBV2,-,TGTGCAGTCGATGGCGAGACCCAGTACTTC,CAVDGETQYF
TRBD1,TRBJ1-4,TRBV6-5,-,TGTGCCAGCAGTCCGGGACAGTCTAATGAAAAACTGTTTTTT,CASSPGQSNEKLFF
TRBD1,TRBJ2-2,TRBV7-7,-,TGTGCCAGCAGCTTGACCGGGACAGAGAACACCGGGGAGCTGTTTTTT,CASSLTGTENTGELFF
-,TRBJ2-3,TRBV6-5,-,TGTGCCAGCAGTTACTCTAGAGCGGCTAGGGATACGCAGTATTTT,CASSYSRAARDTQYF
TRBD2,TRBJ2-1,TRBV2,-,TGTGCCAGCAGGCGGACTAGCGTCGATGAGCAGTTCTTC,CASRRTSVDEQFF
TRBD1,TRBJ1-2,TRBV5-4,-,TGTGCCAGCAGCTTGGGCGGGACAGCCCGAGCTAACTATGGCTACACCTTC,CASSLGGTARANYGYTF
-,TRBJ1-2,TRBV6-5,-,TGTGCCAGCACTCGGGGTTTGGGGTATGGCTACACCTTC,CASTRGLGYGYTF
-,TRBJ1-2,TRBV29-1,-,TGCAGCGCCGTGGCAAGGAGCGGCTATGGCTACACCTTC,CSAVARSGYGYTF
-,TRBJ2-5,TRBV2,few,TGTGCCAGCAGTGAATCGACTAGTCAAGAGACCCAGTACTTC,CASSESTSQETQYF
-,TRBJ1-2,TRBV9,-,TGTGCCAGCACCGGGGTGGGCTATGGCTACACCTTC,CASTGVGYGYTF
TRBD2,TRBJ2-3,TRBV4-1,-,TGCGCCAGCAGCCAAGGGTCAGCGGGGGGCACAGATACGCAGTATTTT,CASSQGSAGGTDTQYF
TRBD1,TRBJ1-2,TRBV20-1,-,TGCAGTGCTAGTCCCCCGGACAGGGTCTATGGCTACACCTTC,CSASPPDRVYGYTF
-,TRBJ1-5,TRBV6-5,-,TGTGCCAGCAGTTACTCCACAGGGTATCAGCCCCAGCATTTT,CASSYSTGYQPQHF
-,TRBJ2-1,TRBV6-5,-,TGTGCCAGCAGTTACTCGGACAGATTCTTTGTTGAGCAGTTCTTC,CASSYSDRFFVEQFF
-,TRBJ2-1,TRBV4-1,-,TGCGCCAGCAGCCAAGATTGGCTTCAGCGGAATGAGCAGTTCTTC,CASSQDWLQRNEQFF
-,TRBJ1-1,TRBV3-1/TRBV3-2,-,TGTGCCAGCAGCCAACAAGGGGAGGACACTGAAGCTTTCTTT,CASSQQGEDTEAFF
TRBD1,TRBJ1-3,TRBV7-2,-,TGTGCCAGCAGCTTAGCCTCAGGGGGATCCGGAAACACCATATATTTT,CASSLASGGSGNTIYF
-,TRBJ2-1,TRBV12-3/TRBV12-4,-,TGTGCCAGCAGTTTAGCCGCGGACAATGAGCAGTTCTTC,CASSLAADNEQFF
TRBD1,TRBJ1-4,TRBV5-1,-,TGCGCCAGCAGCCGGACAGGGGGCGCGGGAGAAAAACTGTTTTTT,CASSRTGGAGEKLFF
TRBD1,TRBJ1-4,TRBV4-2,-,TGTGCCAGCACGCCAGGGACAGGGCTAAATGAAAAACTGTTTTTT,CASTPGTGLNEKLFF
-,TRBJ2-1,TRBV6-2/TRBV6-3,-,TGTGCCAGCAGTTCTCCCGGGTGGGGGGCATACAATGAGCAGTTCTTC,CASSSPGWGAYNEQFF
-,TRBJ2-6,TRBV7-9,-,TGTGCCAGCAGCACCGGGTGGGGCTCTGGGGCCAACGTCCTGACTTTC,CASSTGWGSGANVLTF
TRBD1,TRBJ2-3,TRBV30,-,TGTGCCTGGAGATCCCCCAGGGACAGGGGCACAGATACGCAGTATTTT,CAWRSPRDRGTDTQYF